The rows below give T cell receptor beta chains drawn from one sample of a study of brain metastases from non-small cell lung cancer. Libraries were prepared by immunoSEQ multiplex PCR; TCRdb keeps only in-frame clonotypes and omits some of them. The sample has around 2,500 clones, around 85% seen once. Sequenced material: primary lung tumor tissue. These receptors were obtained from a donor aged 40 or older with non-small cell lung cancer. The CDR3 runs from the conserved cysteine through the conserved F or W.

len,v_gene,j_gene,CDR3aa
12,TRBV10-2,TRBJ1-1,CASSEGAAEAFF
11,TRBV6-6,TRBJ2-7,CASSYGGAKDF
15,TRBV6-5,TRBJ2-1,CASSPSGRTHPEQFF
14,TRBV4-1,TRBJ1-2,CASSQPAVNYGYTF
13,TRBV7-9,TRBJ1-2,CASSPTGLDGYTF
15,TRBV7-9,TRBJ1-6,CASSLERGRNSPLHF
15,TRBV19,TRBJ2-3,CASRPSGTSTDTQYF
13,TRBV4-2,TRBJ1-1,CASSQEGAGEAFF
15,TRBV28,TRBJ2-1,CASSLFPPGGGEQFF
14,TRBV29-1,TRBJ1-2,CSVETRDHNYGYTF
14,TRBV5-1,TRBJ2-5,CASSSNREGETQYF
17,TRBV25-1,TRBJ2-3,CASTTSGGKISIDTQYF
14,TRBV28,TRBJ2-7,CASSFGDTNYEQYF
11,TRBV29-1,TRBJ2-3,CSGSSTDTQYF
15,TRBV28,TRBJ2-3,CASSRLAASTDTQYF
14,TRBV5-6,TRBJ2-1,CASRRQGLYNEQFF
15,TRBV6-6,TRBJ2-7,CASREQGQGVYEQYF
15,TRBV29-1,TRBJ2-3,CSVGTGTPRMDTQYF
14,TRBV19,TRBJ2-7,CASSSQGGSYEQYF
13,TRBV9,TRBJ2-1,CASSVQGDNEQFF
15,TRBV2,TRBJ2-3,CASSVGGFSTDTQYF
14,TRBV7-2,TRBJ2-7,CASTRDEFSYEQYF
15,TRBV27,TRBJ1-2,CASSSYGTGNYGYTF
14,TRBV5-4,TRBJ2-7,CASSPDAQTYEQYF
16,TRBV20-1,TRBJ1-4,CSASGQGAMKNEKLFF
14,TRBV27,TRBJ1-3,CASSSGTGGNTIYF